The present T cell receptor beta chain was sequenced within a study of PD-L1 blockade in urothelial cancer. About the study: Median T cell yield from blood was roughly 140,000.

The investigators introduced synthetic TCR analog templates into each PCR as spikes. Clones were sequenced by immunoSEQ multiplex PCR, and TCRdb holds only the in-frame ones, with some missing. The sample contains 84,000 or so clones, roughly 84% of which appear only once. The time point denotes: pretreatment peripheral blood. Peripheral blood mononuclear cells were collected from every patient before and during treatment, yielding between 1 and 8 samples per patient. The V end was cut by 0 bases, the J end by 3 bases, with 12 bases between. In germline, CDR1 is SGHTA, CDR2 FQGNSA. CDR3 size: 16 residues.

Sequencing was performed on PBMCs, taken around atezolizumab (anti-PD-L1) treatment. The genes are TRBV7-2 and TRBJ2-4, with a possible D match to TRBD1 (5 bases). The receptor comes from a man aged 55-75 years with urothelial cancer. CDR3 in DNA: TGTGCCAGCAGCTTAGCGGCGTGGGGCGGCAAAAACATTCAGTACTTC. Translation: CASSLAAWGGKNIQYF.